The 29 T cell receptor beta chains below all came from one sample that was sequenced in a study of graft-versus-host responses after intestinal transplantation. Generated by immunoSEQ multiplex PCR, the TCRdb table keeps only in-frame clones and is missing some. Found here are some 130,000 clones, approximately 95% of them singletons; the top ten hold about 0.11%. Their antigens are not known. Specimen: unstimulated CD4+ T cells sorted from spleen or lymph node cells, collected before intestinal transplant. The receptors were sampled from a human donor who received an intestinal transplant.

V and J are TRBV29-1 and TRBJ2-1; 10 nucleotides match TRBD1. The length of the CDR3 is 13 residues. V lost 5 bases and J lost 6; bases outside the gene matches: 4. In germline, CDR1 is SQVTM, CDR2 ANQGSEA. CDR3 region: CSVQRDRGNEQFF. DNA for the CDR3: TGCAGCGTTCAGAGGGACAGGGGCAATGAGCAGTTCTTC.

The genes are TRBV18 and TRBJ2-3; D gene unclear. CDR1 and CDR2 (germline): KGHSH, LQKENI. The V end was cut by 0 bases, the J end by 3 bases, with 1 base between. The CDR3 is 12 residues long. The CDR3 region is CASSPPTDTQYF. In DNA form, the CDR3 reads TGTGCCAGCTCACCACCTACAGATACGCAGTATTTT.

The gene calls are TRBV5-8 and TRBJ2-7; a weak D match, TRBD1 (5 bases). The CDR3 is 11 amino acids. V lost 5 bases to trimming and J lost 7 bases, with 10 bases between them. Germline V gene data show CDR1 as SGHTS and CDR2 as YDEGEE. The CDR3 reads CASRAYREQYF. The DNA of the CDR3 is TGTGCCAGCAGGGCGTACAGGGAGCAGTACTTC.

The chain employs TRBV9 and TRBJ1-1; D is ambiguous. V was trimmed by 4 bases and J by 0 bases, leaving 10 bases between them. The CDR3 is 14 residues long. The germline CDR1 and CDR2 sequences are SGDLS and YYNGEE. In DNA, the CDR3 is TGTGCCAGCAGCCCTCGGGTTATGAACACTGAAGCTTTCTTT. It encodes CASSPRVMNTEAFF.

This CDR3 is CASSLDPDRGRRNGYTF. The CDR3 nucleotides read TGTGCCAGCAGTTTGGACCCCGACAGGGGGCGAAGGAATGGCTACACCTTC. This chain connects TRBV27 to TRBJ1-2; 10 nucleotides align to TRBD1. There are 17 residues in the CDR3. Germline CDR1 MNHEY, CDR2 SMNVEV (reference sequence). Trimming took 3 bases from V and 6 from J; bases not matched to a gene: 13.

This clone was counted between two and nine times. This sequence joins TRBV15 and TRBJ1-3; possible D gene TRBD1, 6 bases. The CDR3 consists of 14 residues. Germline assignment: CDR1 LNHNV and CDR2 YYDKDF (reference sequence). V lost 0 bases, J lost 3 bases, and 6 bases lay in between. The CDR3 nucleotides are TGTGCCACCAGCAGAGACAGGGGTGGAAACACCATATATTTT. It translates to CATSRDRGGNTIYF.

The chain employs TRBV5-6 and TRBJ2-7; D remains ambiguous. This CDR3 is built from 15 residues. Trimming stripped 1 base from V and 2 bases from J, with 13 bases between. Looked up from germline, CDR1 is SGHDT and CDR2 is YYEEEE. The CDR3 coding sequence is TGTGCCAGCAGCTTGATCCAGACCCCCACCTACGAGCAGTACTTC. Its translation is CASSLIQTPTYEQYF.

The chain joins TRBV5-6 to TRBJ2-3, with 8 positions matching TRBD1. The germline V gene encodes CDR1 SGHDT and CDR2 YYEEEE. The CDR3 loop spans 14 amino acids. J was trimmed by 4 bases and V by 4 bases; bases with no gene match: 5. DNA for the CDR3: TGTGCCAGCAGCCGGGACAGGTTCTCAGATACGCAGTATTTT. It is translated as CASSRDRFSDTQYF.

The chain carries TRBV9 and TRBJ1-6; 9 bases agree with TRBD1. With V trimmed by 3 bases and J by 10 bases, 5 bases remained unmatched. The germline V gene encodes CDR1 SGDLS and CDR2 YYNGEE. The CDR3 is 14 residues long. CDR3 bases: TGTGCCAGCAGCGCGGACAGGGGAAACTCACCCCTCCACTTT. Translating it yields CASSADRGNSPLHF.

V is TRBV5-1 and J is TRBJ2-1; the match to TRBD2 covers 9 bases. The J segment lost 10 bases and the V segment lost 1 base, leaving 9 bases of the junction unmatched. In germline, CDR1 is SGHRS, CDR2 YFSETQ. CDR3 size: 15 residues. The CDR3 spells CASSLSLAGVGEQFF. For the CDR3, the DNA is TGCGCCAGCAGCTTGTCGTTAGCGGGAGTGGGGGAGCAGTTCTTC.

The rearrangement uses TRBV7-9 and TRBJ2-7; 8 nucleotides line up with TRBD1. This CDR3 spans 11 amino acids. The J segment lost 6 bases and the V segment lost 8 bases, leaving 3 bases of the junction unmatched. Germline-derived CDR1 and CDR2 are SEHNR and FQNEAQ (reference sequence). In DNA form, the CDR3 reads TGTGCCAGCGGACAGGGCGGCGAGCAGTACTTC. Protein: CASGQGGEQYF.

The chain employs TRBV5-1 and TRBJ2-3; TRBD2 aligns across 12 bases. This CDR3 spans 15 amino acids. CDR1 and CDR2 from the germline V gene are SGHRS and YFSETQ. With 4 bases clipped from V and 5 bases from J, the junction kept 5 bases outside the gene matches. CDR3 amino acids: CASSETSGRRDTQYF. CDR3 coding DNA: TGCGCCAGCAGCGAAACTAGCGGGAGGAGAGATACGCAGTATTTT.

The chain links TRBV6-5 to TRBJ2-7; D is unresolved. This CDR3 is built from 15 residues. Trimming took 6 bases from V and 2 from J, leaving 17 bases between them. The germline CDR1 and CDR2 sequences are MNHEY and SVGAGI. The CDR3 loop is CASRPFPINPYEQYF. The CDR3 DNA sequence: TGTGCCAGCAGGCCCTTCCCAATTAACCCCTACGAGCAGTACTTC.

The rearrangement joins TRBV28 to TRBJ2-5; 11 bases fit TRBD2. The J call may be mistaken, given a closer DNA end match to TRBJ2-7. CDR1 and CDR2 from the germline V gene are MDHEN and SYDVKM. The CDR3 is 17 amino acids. In nucleotides, the CDR3 is TGTGCCAGCAGTCCACTACCAATAGCGGGAGGGAACTACGAGCAGTACTTC. Its protein product is CASSPLPIAGGNYEQYF.

V usage is TRBV19 and J usage is TRBJ1-5; no clear D. Trimming left V 2 bases short and J 2 bases short, with 13 bases between. Germline V lookup: CDR1 LNHDA, CDR2 SQIVND (reference sequence). This CDR3 spans 16 amino acids. CDR3 sequence: CASSIRPNDGNQPQHF. DNA for the CDR3: TGTGCCAGTAGTATACGGCCAAATGACGGCAATCAGCCCCAGCATTTT.

This clone was seen once. The gene calls are TRBV6-1 and TRBJ2-3; TRBD1 matches at 8 bases. The germline V gene encodes CDR1 MNHNS and CDR2 SASEGT. With 4 bases clipped from V and 11 bases from J, the junction kept 14 bases outside the gene matches. The CDR3 length is 15 residues. The CDR3 loop reads CASSGDRGKGLGQYF. In DNA form, the CDR3 reads TGTGCCAGCAGTGGTGACAGGGGTAAGGGGCTGGGGCAGTATTTT.

The rearrangement joins TRBV27 to TRBJ2-3; 7 bases agree with TRBD1. The CDR3 runs 15 residues. Losses at the gene ends were 8 bases for V and 0 bases for J; bases not matched to a gene: 8. Per the germline V gene, CDR1 is MNHEY and CDR2 is SMNVEV (reference sequence). CDR3 nucleotide sequence: TGTGCCAGCCGGACAGGAACGTCTAGCACAGATACGCAGTATTTT. Amino acids: CASRTGTSSTDTQYF.

The chain recombines TRBV6-1 with TRBJ1-1; a possible D gene is TRBD1 (6 bases). This CDR3 is 15 amino acids long. Germline V gives CDR1 MNHNS, CDR2 SASEGT. Trimming stripped 8 bases from V and 4 bases from J, with 20 bases between. As DNA, the CDR3 is TGTGCCAGCCACCTACAGGGACTTGTAGGCACTGAAGCTTTCTTT. Translated, it gives CASHLQGLVGTEAFF.

This clone turned up a few times. The rearrangement joins TRBV5-1 to TRBJ1-3; perhaps TRBD1 as D (6 bases). V shed 3 bases and J shed 0 bases, with 10 bases lying between them. The length of the CDR3 is 15 residues. Germline CDR1 SGHRS, CDR2 YFSETQ. The CDR3 loop reads CASSSGQNSGNTIYF. CDR3 sequence (DNA): TGCGCCAGCAGCTCGGGACAAAACTCTGGAAACACCATATATTTT.

This chain joins TRBV18 and TRBJ1-2, with D uncertain. CDR1 is KGHSH and CDR2 is LQKENI in the germline V gene. V dropped 6 bases and J dropped 0 bases, with 17 bases sitting between them. The CDR3 contains 16 residues. The CDR3 nucleotides read TGTGCCAGCTCTCTATCGGACCTCCGAGCTAACTATGGCTACACCTTC. Protein: CASSLSDLRANYGYTF.

Turning to this clone: This sample includes further DNA sequences coding for the same CDR3. V is TRBV5-1 and J is TRBJ1-2; D possibly corresponds to TRBD1 (6 bases). The germline V gene has CDR1 SGHRS and CDR2 YFSETQ. The CDR3 covers 13 residues. V was clipped by 0 bases and J by 3 bases, with 6 bases between them. The DNA of the CDR3 is TGCGCCAGCAGCTTGGAGGGGGACTATGGCTACACCTTC. Its translation: CASSLEGDYGYTF.

This chain links TRBV18 with TRBJ2-7; TRBD2 is a possible D gene (5 bases). Germline V lookup: CDR1 KGHSH, CDR2 LQKENI. V dropped 4 bases and J dropped 3 bases, with 10 bases sitting between them. This CDR3 is 13 amino acids long. The CDR3 here is CASSLPTSYEQYF. The CDR3 DNA sequence: TGTGCCAGCTCACTACCTACTAGCTACGAGCAGTACTTC.

The J gene is TRBJ1-5, the V gene TRBV25-1; possible D gene TRBD1, 5 bases. Trimming shortened V by 2 bases and J by 3 bases, and 11 bases separated the two germline ends. This CDR3 comprises 15 residues. The germline V gene has CDR1 MGHDK and CDR2 SYGVNS. The DNA of the CDR3 is TGTGCCAGCAGTGAACCTGGAGGGACCAATCAGCCCCAGCATTTT. Protein product: CASSEPGGTNQPQHF.

The J gene is TRBJ2-7, the V gene TRBV18; D is unresolved. Between the trimmed V and J ends, which lost 1 base and 2 bases, there was a span of 9 bases. Germline lookup yields CDR1 KGHSH and CDR2 LQKENI. The CDR3 runs 14 residues. The CDR3: CASSPLASAYEQYF. The CDR3 nucleotides read TGTGCCAGCTCACCACTAGCCTCCGCCTACGAGCAGTACTTC.

This clone was observed a single time. J is TRBJ1-5 and V is TRBV10-3; 7 bases line up with TRBD1. This CDR3 is built from 18 residues. Germline CDR1 and CDR2: ENHRY and SYGVKD. V gave up 11 bases and J gave up 1 base; unmatched junction bases: 20. In DNA form, the CDR3 reads TGTGCCGCCTCGACAAGCATAACGCCGGGACAGAGCAATCAGCCCCAGCATTTT. This encodes CAASTSITPGQSNQPQHF.

The chain recombines TRBV7-8 with TRBJ2-2, with D perhaps TRBD1 (6 bases). V shed 3 bases and J shed 4 bases, with 15 bases lying between them. The CDR3 is made up of 16 amino acids. The germline gives CDR1 SGHVS, CDR2 FQNEAQ. The CDR3 here is CASSLRQGSPTGELFF. CDR3 sequence (DNA): TGTGCCAGCAGCTTGAGGCAGGGGTCGCCCACCGGGGAGCTGTTTTTT.

This clone was seen a single time. The chain combines TRBV11-2 with TRBJ1-2; D unresolved. The length of the CDR3 is 16 residues. The V gene lost 0 bases and the J gene lost 4 bases, with 15 bases spanning the gap. Germline V gives CDR1 SGHAT, CDR2 FQNNGV. The CDR3 nucleotides read TGTGCCAGCAGCTTAGATTTACGGGGATGGGGCTATGGCTACACCTTC. It yields the protein CASSLDLRGWGYGYTF. Using reference TRBV11-2 and TRBJ1-2 for the parts outside the CDR3, the full variable domain is EAGVAQSPRYKIIEKRQSVAFWCNPISGHATLYWYQQILGQGPKLLIQFQNNGVVDDSQLPKDRFSAERLKGVDSTLKIQPAKLEDSAVYLCASSLDLRGWGYGYTFGSGTRLTVV.

The V and J genes are TRBV2 and TRBJ2-4, with 7 bases lining up with TRBD1. J gave up 10 bases and V 6 bases, and 9 bases lay outside the gene matches. Germline CDR1 and CDR2: SNHLY and FYNNEI. This CDR3 has 13 residues. CDR3 region: CASRETDRVIQYF. The CDR3 DNA reads TGTGCCAGCAGAGAGACCGACAGGGTGATTCAGTACTTC.

The rearrangement joins TRBV28 to TRBJ2-2, with D uncertain. Trimming pared 4 bases from V and 8 bases from J, leaving 2 bases between. This CDR3 is built from 10 residues. Germline V gene lookup returns CDR1 MDHEN and CDR2 SYDVKM. CDR3 in amino acids: CASSSGELFF. CDR3 DNA sequence: TGTGCCAGCAGTTCGGGGGAGCTGTTTTTT.